This T cell receptor (beta chain) was captured in a study of blood T cell repertoires in COVID-19. Background on the study: Samples taken during acute and convalescent COVID-19 were collected in the United States, Italy and Spain. From T cells, B-cell-depleted T cells, or PBMCs came the material, which was cDNA or gDNA.

Assay: immunoSEQ multiplex PCR; the TCRdb copy retains only in-frame clones and omits some. Of under 150,000 clones detected, around four fifths appear once; the ten largest clones hold about 38%. This CDR3 is built from 13 residues. Unmatched junction bases numbered 1, after V lost 2 bases and J lost 4 bases. Germline V CDR1 and CDR2: WNHNN, SYGVQD (reference sequence). Sample: peripheral blood. V is TRBV10-1 and J is TRBJ2-7; 8 positions agree with TRBD1. This TCR came from a human donor in a cohort sampled during active COVID-19. The CDR3 nucleotides read TGCGCCAGCAGTGAGAACAGGGGGTACGAGCAGTACTTC. Protein: CASSENRGYEQYF.